The clone carrying this T cell receptor beta chain was seen more than once but under ten times. This entry is derived from a study of cytomegalovirus exposure and HLA in healthy donors. The CDR3 has 13 amino acids. CDR1 and CDR2 (germline): MNHEY, SVGAGI. The V end lost 8 bases, the J end lost 3 bases, and 11 bases lay between the germline ends. The PCR contained 60 Vbeta and 13 Jbeta primers. Generated by immunoSEQ multiplex PCR, the TCRdb table keeps only in-frame clones and is missing some. Among under 200,000 clones listed, 79% were seen once. The TCR comes from a woman aged 45-65 years in good health and CMV-seronegative. The sample consisted of PBMCs. The V call is TRBV6-5, the J call TRBJ1-5; possibly TRBD1 for D (6 bases). CDR3 loop: CASRTAHNQPQHF. CDR3 DNA sequence: TGTGCCAGCCGGACAGCGCACAATCAGCCCCAGCATTTT.